This T cell receptor (beta chain) was sequenced in a study of OX40 agonist ivuxolimab in advanced cancers. About the research overall: The patients received agonistic anti-OX40 (CD134) antibody ivuxolimab. Findings and limits, study-wide: Among the lowest peripheral clonal expansion occurred in 0.1-3.0 mg/kg partial responders.

This table comes from immunoSEQ multiplex PCR, and its TCRdb copy is limited to in-frame clones, with some not included. This sample carries over 25,000 clones, 85% of them seen once, and the ten largest clones take approximately 48%. With respect to this clone: Its specificity is unknown.

The CDR3 totals 15 residues. CDR1 SQVTM and CDR2 ANQGSEA come from the germline V gene. Trimming took 2 bases from V and 1 from J; bases not matched to a gene: 5. The chain combines TRBV29-1 with TRBJ1-3; 7 bases map to TRBD1. Sample: CD4+ or CD8+ T cells sorted from blood, taken in a trial of the OX40 agonist ivuxolimab. The receptor's source is an adult with an advanced solid tumor such as melanoma, head and neck, liver or kidney cancer. The CDR3 DNA reads as TGCAGCGTTGAATGGACAGGCAGGTCTGGAAACACCATATATTTT. Translating it yields CSVEWTGRSGNTIYF.